The next 23 T cell receptor beta chains were all read from a single sample in a study of control samples from healthy donors and cancer patients. Sequenced by immunoSEQ multiplex PCR; TCRdb stores in-frame clones only, minus some. The data hold 150,000 to 200,000 clones, with roughly 89% observed a single time. The sample was blood. The receptors stem from a man in his thirties or forties in good health.

The rearrangement joins TRBV6-1 to TRBJ2-1, with 7 bases identical to TRBD2. With V trimmed by 4 bases and J by 1 base, 7 bases remained unmatched. In germline, CDR1 is MNHNS, CDR2 SASEGT. The CDR3 has 16 amino acids. CDR3 region: CASSAGDYRSYNEQFF. CDR3 DNA: TGTGCCAGCAGTGCTGGGGACTACCGGTCCTACAATGAGCAGTTCTTC.

The rearrangement uses TRBV20-1 and TRBJ1-5; D remains unclear. This CDR3 spans 16 amino acids. Germline CDR1 reads DFQATT; CDR2 reads SNEGSKA (reference sequence). The V gene lost 3 bases and the J gene lost 0 bases, with 15 bases spanning the gap. The CDR3: CSASESRGGSNQPQHF. In DNA, the CDR3 is TGCAGTGCTAGTGAGTCCCGCGGTGGTAGCAATCAGCCCCAGCATTTT.

The chain recombines TRBV19 with TRBJ1-3, with D perhaps TRBD1 (5 bases). V was trimmed by 5 bases and J by 7 bases, leaving 9 bases between them. CDR1 and CDR2 from the germline V gene are LNHDA and SQIVND (reference sequence). The CDR3 runs 12 residues. The chain's CDR3 is CASSGAWNTIYF. The CDR3 region has the DNA TGTGCCAGTAGTGGGGCGTGGAACACCATATATTTT.

The chain combines TRBV5-4 with TRBJ2-7; TRBD1 might be the D (6 bases). CDR1 is SGHNT, CDR2 YYREEE, per germline (reference sequence). V dropped 0 bases and J dropped 0 bases, with 13 bases sitting between them. This CDR3 comprises 16 residues. CDR3 protein: CASSLGGGLRSYEQYF. In DNA form, the CDR3 reads TGTGCCAGCAGCTTGGGTGGGGGCCTTCGCTCCTACGAGCAGTACTTC. Full variable domain (remainder filled in from reference TRBV5-4 and TRBJ2-7): ETGVTQSPTHLIKTRGQQVTLRCSSQSGHNTVSWYQQALGQGPQFIFQYYREEENGRGNFPPRFSGLQFPNYSSELNVNALELDDSALYLCASSLGGGLRSYEQYFGPGTRLTVT.

The chain couples TRBV18 to TRBJ1-1; 9 bases align to TRBD1. The CDR3 runs to 14 residues. J gave up 5 bases and V 4 bases, and 5 bases lay outside the gene matches. Per germline, CDR1 KGHSH and CDR2 LQKENI. The CDR3 coding sequence is TGTGCCAGCTCACGGGACAGGGAGGGGACTGAAGCTTTCTTT. Its protein product is CASSRDREGTEAFF.

This clone was counted between two and nine times. V gene TRBV6-5 combines with J gene TRBJ2-5; no reliable D call. The CDR3 has 12 residues. V was trimmed by 0 bases and J by 5 bases, leaving 4 bases between them. CDR1 MNHEY and CDR2 SVGAGI come from the germline V gene. CDR3 coding DNA: TGTGCCAGCAGTTACTCGTGGGAGACCCAGTACTTC. It translates to CASSYSWETQYF.

The CDR3, as DNA: TGTGCCAGCACCAGAGGTCAGCCCCAGCATTTT. Translation gives CASTRGQPQHF. This sequence joins TRBV6-5 and TRBJ1-5; no clear D. The CDR3 length is 11 residues. Trimming left V 7 bases short and J 6 bases short, with 7 bases between. Germline V CDR1 and CDR2: MNHEY, SVGAGI.

The genes are TRBV5-1 and TRBJ2-2, with D maybe TRBD2 (6 bases). The CDR3 is 13 amino acids. With 4 bases removed from V and 7 bases from J, the gap between germline ends came to 11 bases. CDR1 and CDR2 from the germline V gene are SGHRS and YFSETQ. Here the CDR3 DNA reads TGCGCCAGCAGCCCGCTGGGGGGCGGGGAGCTGTTTTTT. Encoded protein: CASSPLGGGELFF.

This chain joins TRBV18 and TRBJ2-6, with no clear D. V lost 6 bases to trimming and J lost 1 base, with 13 bases between them. The CDR3 has 16 residues. Germline V gene data show CDR1 as KGHSH and CDR2 as LQKENI. The CDR3 DNA reads as TGTGCCAGCTCGCCAAGGGTAGGTTCTGGGGCCAACGTCCTGACTTTC. The encoded protein is CASSPRVGSGANVLTF. Full variable domain (outside the CDR3, taken from reference TRBV18 and TRBJ2-6): NAGVMQNPRHLVRRRGQEARLRCSPMKGHSHVYWYRQLPEEGLKFMVYLQKENIIDESGMPKERFSAEFPKEGPSILRIQQVVRGDSAAYFCASSPRVGSGANVLTFGAGSRLTVL.

This chain joins TRBV28 and TRBJ1-2; 7 nucleotides line up with TRBD1. V gave up 8 bases and J gave up 8 bases; unmatched junction bases: 8. Germline loops: CDR1 MDHEN, CDR2 SYDVKM. This CDR3 has 12 residues. CDR3 sequence: CASGRQGSGYTF. As DNA, the CDR3 is TGTGCCAGCGGGAGACAGGGTAGCGGCTACACCTTC.

About this clone itself: Other DNA sequences in this specimen translate into the identical CDR3. This chain uses TRBV18 with TRBJ2-5, with no clear D. CDR1 and CDR2 (germline): KGHSH, LQKENI. Trimming left V 3 bases short and J 5 bases short, with 10 bases between. CDR3 size: 13 residues. The CDR3 here is CASSPGLQETQYF. CDR3 in DNA: TGTGCCAGCTCACCGGGTCTTCAGGAGACCCAGTACTTC.

This chain uses TRBV6-2 or TRBV6-3 with TRBJ2-4; no clear D gene. V lost 3 bases, J lost 0 bases, and 6 bases lay in between. Germline V gives CDR1 MNHEY, CDR2 SVGEGT. This CDR3 spans 14 amino acids. The CDR3 region is CASSYRVAKNIQYF. The DNA of the CDR3 is TGTGCCAGCAGTTATAGGGTAGCCAAAAACATTCAGTACTTC.

The chain recombines TRBV19 with TRBJ1-1; no clear D gene. Germline loops: CDR1 LNHDA, CDR2 SQIVND (reference sequence). This CDR3 comprises 11 residues. The V gene lost 10 bases and the J gene lost 0 bases, with 6 bases spanning the gap. CDR3 in DNA: TGTGCCACCACTCTGAACACTGAAGCTTTCTTT. It encodes CATTLNTEAFF.

The rearrangement uses TRBV28 and TRBJ2-5; D is unclear. This CDR3 has 13 residues. Between the trimmed V and J ends, which lost 3 bases and 5 bases, there was a span of 10 bases. The V gene's germline CDR1 is MDHEN and CDR2 SYDVKM. The CDR3 DNA sequence: TGTGCCAGCAGTTTTCAGGACGTGGAGACCCAGTACTTC. It yields the protein CASSFQDVETQYF.

V usage is TRBV12-5 and J usage is TRBJ1-2; unclear D gene. CDR1 LGHNT and CDR2 FRNRAP come from the germline V gene. This CDR3 is 14 amino acids long. The V and J ends lost 2 bases and 8 bases respectively, with 15 bases between them. The CDR3 here is CASGLSGVTSGYTF. The CDR3 bases are TGTGCTAGTGGTTTGTCCGGGGTAACCTCCGGCTACACCTTC. Complete variable domain (other parts from reference TRBV12-5 and TRBJ1-2): DARVTQTPRHKVTEMGQEVTMRCQPILGHNTVFWYRQTMMQGLELLAYFRNRAPLDDSGMPKDRFSAEMPDATLATLKIQPSEPRDSAVYFCASGLSGVTSGYTFGSGTRLTVV.

The V and J genes are TRBV28 and TRBJ2-7; D is ambiguous. The CDR3 is 10 residues long. V lost 2 bases and J lost 7, with 3 bases in between. Germline V gene data show CDR1 as MDHEN and CDR2 as SYDVKM. The CDR3 loop reads CASSLKEQYF. In nucleotides, the CDR3 is TGTGCCAGCAGTTTAAAAGAGCAGTACTTC.

The chain employs TRBV15 and TRBJ2-1; tentative D call: TRBD2 (6 bases). The CDR3 is made up of 16 amino acids. V was shortened by 2 bases and J by 7 bases, with 18 bases between the two germline ends. Germline CDR1 and CDR2: LNHNV and YYDKDF (reference sequence). CDR3 residues: CATSRIQGLSWNEQFF. The DNA of the CDR3 is TGTGCCACCAGCAGAATCCAGGGACTGTCATGGAATGAGCAGTTCTTC.

The V call is TRBV5-4, the J call TRBJ1-1, with a weak D call TRBD1 (6 bases). CDR1 and CDR2 from the germline V gene are SGHNT and YYREEE (reference sequence). Trimming pared 4 bases from V and 3 bases from J, leaving 13 bases between. This CDR3 is 14 amino acids long. The CDR3 sequence is CASSDTGHDTEAFF. CDR3 DNA: TGTGCCAGCAGCGATACAGGGCACGACACTGAAGCTTTCTTT.

J is TRBJ2-1 and V is TRBV11-3; 7 bases map to TRBD1. V shed 4 bases, J shed 5 bases, and the junction held 8 bases outside the gene matches. The CDR3 loop spans 15 amino acids. Germline lookup yields CDR1 SGHNT and CDR2 YENEEA. Here the CDR3 DNA reads TGTGCCAGCAGCTCCATGGCAGGGGGTGACAATGAGCAGTTCTTC. Translation gives CASSSMAGGDNEQFF.

The CDR3 is CASNPGGNSPLHF. CDR3 in DNA: TGTGCCAGCAACCCCGGAGGGAATTCACCCCTCCACTTT. J is TRBJ1-6 and V is TRBV14; D unresolved. Trimming removed 7 bases at V and 7 bases at J, with 11 bases between. Germline V gene sequence: CDR1 SGHDN, CDR2 FVKESK. CDR3 length: 13 residues.

This clone was counted only a few times. The V gene is TRBV2, the J gene TRBJ1-1; D gene uncertain. The CDR3 covers 13 residues. CDR1 SNHLY and CDR2 FYNNEI come from the germline V gene. V lost 6 bases to trimming and J lost 0 bases, with 8 bases between them. The CDR3 loop reads CASSVVLNTEAFF. In DNA, the CDR3 is TGTGCCAGCAGCGTAGTCCTGAACACTGAAGCTTTCTTT.

This chain connects TRBV29-1 to TRBJ1-2, with D uncertain. This CDR3 comprises 15 residues. CDR1 and CDR2 from the germline V gene are SQVTM and ANQGSEA. Trimming removed 2 bases at V and 0 bases at J, with 13 bases between. Here the CDR3 DNA reads TGCAGCGTTGAACGAGGCCTGGGATCTAACTATGGCTACACCTTC. This sequence encodes CSVERGLGSNYGYTF.

This chain uses TRBV5-4 with TRBJ2-4; TRBD2 agrees at 7 bases. The CDR3 contains 16 residues. The V gene's germline CDR1 is SGHNT and CDR2 YYREEE (reference sequence). With 7 bases clipped from V and 0 bases from J, the junction kept 10 bases outside the gene matches. Here the CDR3 reads CASGTGGGLAKNIQYF. The CDR3 DNA follows: TGTGCCAGCGGAACTGGGGGGGGACTAGCCAAAAACATTCAGTACTTC.